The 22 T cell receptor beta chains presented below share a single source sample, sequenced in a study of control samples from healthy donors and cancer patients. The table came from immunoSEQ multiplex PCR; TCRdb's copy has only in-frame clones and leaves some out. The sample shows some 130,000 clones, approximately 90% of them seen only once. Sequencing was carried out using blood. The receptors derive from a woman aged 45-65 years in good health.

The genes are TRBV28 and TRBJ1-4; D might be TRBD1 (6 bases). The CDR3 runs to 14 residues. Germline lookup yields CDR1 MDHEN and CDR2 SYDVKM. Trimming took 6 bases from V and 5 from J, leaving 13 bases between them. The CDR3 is CASRPGQPNEKLFF. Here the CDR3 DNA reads TGTGCCAGCAGACCCGGACAGCCCAATGAAAAACTGTTTTTT.

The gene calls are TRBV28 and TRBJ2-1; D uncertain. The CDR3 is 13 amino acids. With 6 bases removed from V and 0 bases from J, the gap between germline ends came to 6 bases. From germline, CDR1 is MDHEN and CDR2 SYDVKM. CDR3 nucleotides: TGTGCCAGCAGCCACTACTCCTACAATGAGCAGTTCTTC. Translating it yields CASSHYSYNEQFF.

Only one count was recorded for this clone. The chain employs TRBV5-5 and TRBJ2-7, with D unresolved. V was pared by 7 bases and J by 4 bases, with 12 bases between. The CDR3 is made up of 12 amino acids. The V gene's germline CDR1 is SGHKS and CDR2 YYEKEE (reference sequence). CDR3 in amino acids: CASWSDSYEQYF. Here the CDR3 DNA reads TGTGCCAGCTGGTCGGATTCGTACGAGCAGTACTTC.

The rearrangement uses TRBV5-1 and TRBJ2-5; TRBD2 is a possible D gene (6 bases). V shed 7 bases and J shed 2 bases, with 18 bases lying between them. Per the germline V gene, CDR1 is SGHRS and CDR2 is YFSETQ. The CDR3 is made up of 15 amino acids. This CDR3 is CASRLLGSGQETQYF. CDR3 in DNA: TGCGCCAGCCGCCTTCTCGGGAGCGGTCAAGAGACCCAGTACTTC.

This CDR3 reads CASNRGASSYNEQFF. The CDR3 DNA reads TGTGCCAGTAACCGTGGGGCGAGCTCCTACAATGAGCAGTTCTTC. The rearrangement joins TRBV19 to TRBJ2-1, with TRBD1 as a possible D gene (5 bases). Per the germline V gene, CDR1 is LNHDA and CDR2 is SQIVND (reference sequence). The ends were cut back, 7 bases at V and 0 bases at J, with 13 bases in the middle. This CDR3 has 15 residues.

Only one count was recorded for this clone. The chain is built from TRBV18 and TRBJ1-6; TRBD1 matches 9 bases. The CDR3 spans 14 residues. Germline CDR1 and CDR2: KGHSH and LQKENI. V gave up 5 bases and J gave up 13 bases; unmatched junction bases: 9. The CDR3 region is CASSAGTGSRPLHF. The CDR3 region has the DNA TGTGCCAGCTCAGCCGGGACAGGGAGTAGGCCCCTCCACTTT.

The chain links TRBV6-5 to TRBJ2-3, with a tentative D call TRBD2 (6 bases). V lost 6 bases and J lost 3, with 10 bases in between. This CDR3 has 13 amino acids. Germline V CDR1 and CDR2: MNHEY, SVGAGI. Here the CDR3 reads CASSGSWTDTQYF. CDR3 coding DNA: TGTGCCAGCAGCGGGAGTTGGACAGATACGCAGTATTTT.

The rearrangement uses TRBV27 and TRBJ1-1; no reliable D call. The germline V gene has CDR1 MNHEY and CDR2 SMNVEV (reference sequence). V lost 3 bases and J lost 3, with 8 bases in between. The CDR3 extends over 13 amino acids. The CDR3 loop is CASSFREDTEAFF. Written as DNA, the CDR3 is TGTGCCAGCAGTTTCCGGGAGGACACTGAAGCTTTCTTT.

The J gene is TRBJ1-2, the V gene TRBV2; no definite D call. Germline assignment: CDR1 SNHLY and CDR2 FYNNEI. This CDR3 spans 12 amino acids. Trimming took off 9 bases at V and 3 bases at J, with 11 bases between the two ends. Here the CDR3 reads CASDGSYYGYTF. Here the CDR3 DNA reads TGTGCCAGTGATGGAAGTTACTATGGCTACACCTTC.

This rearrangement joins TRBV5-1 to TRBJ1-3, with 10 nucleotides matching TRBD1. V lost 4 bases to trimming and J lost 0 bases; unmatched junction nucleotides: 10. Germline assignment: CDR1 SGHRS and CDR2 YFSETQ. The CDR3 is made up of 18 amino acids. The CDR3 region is CASSPVDRGLDSGNTIYF. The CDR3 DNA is TGCGCCAGCAGCCCCGTGGACAGGGGGTTAGACTCTGGAAACACCATATATTTT.

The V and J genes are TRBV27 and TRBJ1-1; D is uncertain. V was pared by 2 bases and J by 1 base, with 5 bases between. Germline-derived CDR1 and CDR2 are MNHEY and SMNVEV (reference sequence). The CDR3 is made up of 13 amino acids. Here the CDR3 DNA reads TGTGCCAGCAGTTTAGGTACGAACACTGAAGCTTTCTTT. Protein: CASSLGTNTEAFF.

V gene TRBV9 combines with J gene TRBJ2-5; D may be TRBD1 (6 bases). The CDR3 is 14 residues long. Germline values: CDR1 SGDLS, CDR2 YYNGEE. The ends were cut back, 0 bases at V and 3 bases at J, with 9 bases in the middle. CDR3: CASSVGGGKETQYF. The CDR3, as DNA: TGTGCCAGCAGCGTAGGAGGGGGTAAAGAGACCCAGTACTTC.

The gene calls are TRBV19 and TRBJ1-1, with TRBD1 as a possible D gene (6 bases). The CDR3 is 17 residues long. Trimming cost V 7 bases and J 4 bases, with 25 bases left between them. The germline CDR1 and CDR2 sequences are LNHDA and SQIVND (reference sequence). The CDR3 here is CASTLRWQGQRSTEAFF. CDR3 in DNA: TGTGCCAGTACGTTGCGTTGGCAGGGACAAAGGTCCACTGAAGCTTTCTTT.

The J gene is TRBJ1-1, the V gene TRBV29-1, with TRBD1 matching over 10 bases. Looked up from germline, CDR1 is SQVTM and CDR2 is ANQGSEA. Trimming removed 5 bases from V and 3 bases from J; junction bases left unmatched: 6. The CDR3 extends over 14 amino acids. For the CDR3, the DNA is TGCAGCGTTACAAGGGGACAGGGGTACACTGAAGCTTTCTTT. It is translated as CSVTRGQGYTEAFF.

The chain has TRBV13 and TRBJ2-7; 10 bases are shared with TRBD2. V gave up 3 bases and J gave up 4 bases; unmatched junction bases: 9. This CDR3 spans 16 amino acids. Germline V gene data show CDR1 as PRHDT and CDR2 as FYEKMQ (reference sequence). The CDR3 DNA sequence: TGTGCCAGCAGCTTCGCCGGGACTAGCGAAGGGTACGAGCAGTACTTC. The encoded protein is CASSFAGTSEGYEQYF.

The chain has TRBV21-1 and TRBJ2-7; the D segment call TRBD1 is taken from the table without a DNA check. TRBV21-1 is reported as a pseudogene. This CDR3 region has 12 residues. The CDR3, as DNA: TGTGCCAGCAGCACCAGGGGGCATTGGCAGTACTTC. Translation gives CASSTRGHWQYF.

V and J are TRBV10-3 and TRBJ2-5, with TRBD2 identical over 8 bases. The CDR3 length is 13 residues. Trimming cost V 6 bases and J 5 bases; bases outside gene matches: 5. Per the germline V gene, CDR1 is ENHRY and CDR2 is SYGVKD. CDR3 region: CAISRLARETQYF. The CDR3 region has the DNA TGTGCCATCAGCAGACTAGCGCGGGAGACCCAGTACTTC.

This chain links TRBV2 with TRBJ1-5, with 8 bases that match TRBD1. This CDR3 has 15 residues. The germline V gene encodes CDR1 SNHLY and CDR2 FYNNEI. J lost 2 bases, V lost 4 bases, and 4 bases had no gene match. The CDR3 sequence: CASSGGQGGNQPQHF. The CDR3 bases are TGTGCCAGCAGTGGCGGACAGGGCGGCAATCAGCCCCAGCATTTT.

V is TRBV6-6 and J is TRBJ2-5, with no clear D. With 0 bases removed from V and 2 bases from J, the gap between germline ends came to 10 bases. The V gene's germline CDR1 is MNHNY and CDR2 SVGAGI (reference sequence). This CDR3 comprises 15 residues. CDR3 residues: CASSYSKTSQETQYF. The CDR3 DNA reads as TGTGCCAGCAGTTACTCAAAGACGAGTCAAGAGACCCAGTACTTC.

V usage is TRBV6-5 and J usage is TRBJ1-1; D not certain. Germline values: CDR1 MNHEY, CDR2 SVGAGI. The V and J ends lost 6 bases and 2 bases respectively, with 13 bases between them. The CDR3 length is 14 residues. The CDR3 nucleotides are TGTGCCAGCAGATTTCCGACGGGTAACACTGAAGCTTTCTTT. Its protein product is CASRFPTGNTEAFF.

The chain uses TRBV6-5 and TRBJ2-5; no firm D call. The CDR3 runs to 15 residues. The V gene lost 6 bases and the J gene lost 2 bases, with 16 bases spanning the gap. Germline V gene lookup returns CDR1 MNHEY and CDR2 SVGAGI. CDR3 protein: CASRSWQVIQETQYF. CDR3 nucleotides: TGTGCCAGCAGAAGTTGGCAGGTTATTCAAGAGACCCAGTACTTC.

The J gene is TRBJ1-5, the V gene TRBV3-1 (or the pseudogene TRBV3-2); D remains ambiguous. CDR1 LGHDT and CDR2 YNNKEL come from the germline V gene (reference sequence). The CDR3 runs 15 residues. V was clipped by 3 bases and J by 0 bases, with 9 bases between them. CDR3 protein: CASSQGGDSNQPQHF. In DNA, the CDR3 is TGTGCCAGCAGCCAGGGAGGAGATAGCAATCAGCCCCAGCATTTT.